The 30 T cell receptor beta chains listed next were all sequenced from one sample in a study of beta chain features in type 1 diabetes. What was sequenced were expressed TCRB transcripts, since all of the isolated RNA had been reverse transcribed. TCRdb keeps only in-frame clones here, not all; method: immunoSEQ multiplex PCR. The profile covers hundreds of thousands of clones, with about 70% appearing a single time and about 0.05% taken by the ten largest. Sequenced: naive CD4+ T cells from blood. These receptors came from a man aged 25-45 years in good health.

A word on this clone: At one boundary the junction diverges from the germline segment, which might be a read error. The chain employs TRBV5-1 and TRBJ2-5; the match to TRBD2 covers 11 bases. The CDR3 runs to 15 residues. Germline V CDR1 and CDR2: SGHRS, YFSETQ. CDR3 in amino acids: CASSLTSGAQETQYF. The DNA of the CDR3 is TGTGCCAGCAGCTTGACTAGCGGGGCGCAAGAGACCCAGTACTTC.

This clone occurred once. The chain combines TRBV30 with TRBJ1-1, with unresolved D. From germline, CDR1 is GTSNPN and CDR2 SVGIG (reference sequence). This CDR3 is built from 15 residues. Trimming pared 3 bases from V and 0 bases from J, leaving 14 bases between. CDR3 region: CAWRRVRLMNTEAFF. Here the CDR3 DNA reads TGTGCCTGGAGGAGGGTGCGCTTAATGAACACTGAAGCTTTCTTT.

The chain recombines TRBV30 with TRBJ1-4, with D possibly TRBD1 on 5 matching bases. Germline CDR1 and CDR2: GTSNPN and SVGIG (reference sequence). This CDR3 is 15 amino acids long. Trimming pared 6 bases from V and 3 bases from J, leaving 17 bases between. The CDR3 loop reads CACNNAGRANEKLFF. The CDR3 nucleotides are TGTGCCTGCAACAACGCGGGACGGGCTAATGAAAAACTGTTTTTT.

The gene calls are TRBV7-2 and TRBJ2-6, with a tentative D call TRBD2 (7 bases). Trimming cost V 6 bases and J 4 bases, with 13 bases left between them. Germline CDR1 reads SGHTA; CDR2 reads FQGNSA. There are 15 residues in the CDR3. CDR3 in DNA: TGTGCCAGCAGACCCCGGGGGGCCGGGGCCAACGTCCTGACTTTC. This gives the protein CASRPRGAGANVLTF.

The V gene is TRBV11-3, the J gene TRBJ2-1; D is possibly TRBD2 (6 bases). Germline CDR1 is SGHNT and CDR2 is YENEEA. Trimming took off 1 base at V and 0 bases at J, with 10 bases between the two ends. The CDR3 length is 16 residues. In DNA, the CDR3 is TGTGCCAGCAGCTTAGGGGGGAGGAGCTCCTACAATGAGCAGTTCTTC. This sequence encodes CASSLGGRSSYNEQFF.

The chain recombines TRBV13 with TRBJ2-5; D ambiguous. V lost 3 bases and J lost 4, with 3 bases in between. This CDR3 contains 11 residues. The V gene's germline CDR1 is PRHDT and CDR2 FYEKMQ (reference sequence). CDR3 region: CASSFGETQYF. In DNA, the CDR3 is TGTGCCAGCAGCTTTGGAGAGACCCAGTACTTC.

The chain uses TRBV2 and TRBJ2-7; 10 bases fit TRBD1. Trimming removed 7 bases from V and 2 bases from J; junction bases left unmatched: 8. Germline V gene data show CDR1 as SNHLY and CDR2 as FYNNEI. This CDR3 comprises 15 residues. This CDR3 is CASNLGGQGTYEQYF. The CDR3 DNA reads as TGTGCCAGCAACCTAGGGGGACAGGGGACCTACGAGCAGTACTTC.

The V call is TRBV6-5, the J call TRBJ2-7; maybe TRBD1 (5 bases). The germline V and J ends were trimmed by 5 bases and 3 bases, with 14 bases remaining between them. The germline V gene encodes CDR1 MNHEY and CDR2 SVGAGI. This CDR3 is 14 amino acids long. The CDR3 region has the DNA TGTGCCAGCAGTCCGGACAACCTTGGCTACGAGCAGTACTTC. This translates into CASSPDNLGYEQYF.

V usage is TRBV6-1 and J usage is TRBJ1-2; possibly TRBD1 for D (5 bases). The CDR3 is 14 residues long. V lost 1 base and J lost 4, with 10 bases in between. Per germline, CDR1 MNHNS and CDR2 SASEGT. The CDR3 spells CASSEERGSYGYTF. CDR3 nucleotide sequence: TGTGCCAGCAGTGAAGAGAGGGGCAGCTATGGCTACACCTTC.

The DNA of the CDR3 is TGCAGCGTTGATCTTGGGACTAGAGGTATTGAGCAGTTCTTC. Translation gives CSVDLGTRGIEQFF. This sequence joins TRBV29-1 and TRBJ2-1, with 8 nucleotides matching TRBD2. The V gene end was trimmed by 3 bases and the J gene end by 9 bases; junction bases not matched to a gene: 10. The CDR3 extends over 14 amino acids. In germline, CDR1 is SQVTM, CDR2 ANQGSEA.

The chain is built from TRBV19 and TRBJ1-2; D remains ambiguous. CDR1 is LNHDA and CDR2 is SQIVND in the germline V gene (reference sequence). The CDR3 is made up of 12 amino acids. The V gene lost 8 bases and the J gene lost 3 bases, with 10 bases spanning the gap. CDR3 amino acids: CASRSGDYGYTF. CDR3 coding DNA: TGTGCCAGTCGCTCCGGGGACTATGGCTACACCTTC.

The V gene is TRBV9, the J gene TRBJ2-3; TRBD2 matches at 9 bases. The CDR3 is made up of 16 amino acids. Trimming removed 0 bases from V and 4 bases from J; junction bases left unmatched: 6. Per the germline V gene, CDR1 is SGDLS and CDR2 is YYNGEE. Here the CDR3 reads CASSVDGGRAADTQYF. CDR3 bases: TGTGCCAGCAGCGTAGACGGCGGGAGGGCAGCAGATACGCAGTATTTT.

The chain combines TRBV29-1 with TRBJ1-2; D might be TRBD1 (5 bases). The CDR3 consists of 11 residues. Trimming removed 8 bases at V and 4 bases at J, with 11 bases between. The germline V gene encodes CDR1 SQVTM and CDR2 ANQGSEA. CDR3 sequence reads: CSCTGLYGYTF. The CDR3 DNA is TGCAGCTGTACAGGACTCTATGGCTACACCTTC.

The table lists this clone with a few counts. The chain links TRBV6-6 to TRBJ1-5; TRBD1 matches 7 bases. The V and J ends lost 5 bases and 4 bases, in that order; junction bases with no gene match: 8. Germline V gene data show CDR1 as MNHNY and CDR2 as SVGAGI (reference sequence). The CDR3 has 15 amino acids. CDR3 region: CASSTDRVGNQPQHF. The CDR3 DNA sequence: TGTGCCAGCAGTACCGACAGGGTGGGGAATCAGCCCCAGCATTTT.

This clone occurred a few times. The chain recombines TRBV7-2 with TRBJ2-1; either TRBD1 or TRBD2 may supply D (5 bases each). V was clipped by 5 bases and J by 6 bases, with 14 bases between them. CDR3 size: 14 residues. In germline, CDR1 is SGHTA, CDR2 FQGNSA. This chain's CDR3 is CASSRNRDLNEQFF. The CDR3 region has the DNA TGTGCCAGCAGCCGTAACCGGGACCTCAATGAGCAGTTCTTC.

The chain combines TRBV11-3 with TRBJ1-6; a possible D gene is TRBD1 (6 bases). The V gene lost 3 bases and the J gene lost 6 bases, with 12 bases spanning the gap. The CDR3 is made up of 15 amino acids. Per germline, CDR1 SGHNT and CDR2 YENEEA. CDR3 sequence: CASSFRGSGNSPLHF. DNA of the CDR3: TGTGCCAGCAGCTTCAGGGGATCGGGTAATTCACCCCTCCACTTT.

The chain uses TRBV7-2 and TRBJ2-3; D call uncertain. Trimming pared 1 base from V and 5 bases from J, leaving 4 bases between. CDR1 is SGHTA and CDR2 is FQGNSA in the germline V gene. This CDR3 is built from 12 residues. CDR3 nucleotide sequence: TGTGCCAGCAGCTTAGTTGTAGATACGCAGTATTTT. Translating it yields CASSLVVDTQYF.

The chain employs TRBV29-1 and TRBJ2-1; tentative D call: TRBD2 (6 bases). The length of the CDR3 is 17 residues. The germline V gene encodes CDR1 SQVTM and CDR2 ANQGSEA. V was pared by 4 bases and J by 0 bases, with 19 bases between. The CDR3 here is CSVARRGGASSYNEQFF. The CDR3 DNA is TGCAGCGTTGCCCGGCGGGGTGGCGCAAGCTCCTACAATGAGCAGTTCTTC.

DNA of the CDR3: TGTGCCAGCAGCTTAGACCTGCCTAACAATGAGCAGTTCTTC. This sequence encodes CASSLDLPNNEQFF. This chain links TRBV7-9 with TRBJ2-1; no reliable D call. Trimming removed 1 base at V and 5 bases at J, with 9 bases between. This CDR3 is 14 amino acids long. Per the germline V gene, CDR1 is SEHNR and CDR2 is FQNEAQ (reference sequence). Based on the CDR3 plus reference TRBV7-9 and TRBJ2-1, the full variable domain is DTGVSQNPRHKITKRGQNVTFRCDPISEHNRLYWYRQTLGQGPEFLTYFQNEAQLEKSRLLSDRFSAERPKGSFSTLEIQRTEQGDSAMYLCASSLDLPNNEQFFGPGTRLTVL.

The genes are TRBV27 and TRBJ1-2; a weak D match, TRBD1 (5 bases). The CDR3 has 15 residues. V shed 6 bases and J shed 2 bases, with 16 bases lying between them. Germline V gene lookup returns CDR1 MNHEY and CDR2 SMNVEV (reference sequence). The CDR3 nucleotides are TGTGCCAGCAGGCCGGGCGGCGGGGCGAACTATGGCTACACCTTC. Its protein is CASRPGGGANYGYTF.

Comment on this clone: At the DNA level, this CDR3 is encoded by other sequences in the same sample as well. The CDR3 loop reads CSVDGSTDTQYF. The CDR3 DNA follows: TGCAGCGTTGACGGTAGCACAGATACGCAGTATTTT. The chain uses TRBV29-1 and TRBJ2-3; D not resolved. The CDR3 is 12 residues long. V lost 3 bases to trimming and J lost 0 bases, with 4 bases between them. Germline V CDR1 and CDR2: SQVTM, ANQGSEA.

V usage is TRBV30 and J usage is TRBJ2-7, with D unclear. Germline CDR1 reads GTSNPN; CDR2 reads SVGIG (reference sequence). The V and J ends lost 3 bases and 0 bases respectively, with 15 bases between them. The CDR3 totals 15 residues. The DNA for the CDR3 is TGTGCCTGGAGGAGTGCCCTCCTAAGCTCCTACGAGCAGTACTTC. Amino acid sequence: CAWRSALLSSYEQYF.

In this sample, this clone turned up a few times. The genes are TRBV25-1 and TRBJ2-1; D uncertain. With 5 bases removed from V and 8 bases from J, the gap between germline ends came to 13 bases. The CDR3 runs to 13 residues. Germline CDR1 reads MGHDK; CDR2 reads SYGVNS. The CDR3: CASSSPGVYEQFF. The CDR3 DNA follows: TGTGCCAGCAGTTCCCCTGGAGTGTATGAGCAGTTCTTC.

The gene calls are TRBV11-2 and TRBJ2-1; D gene uncertain. The germline V gene has CDR1 SGHAT and CDR2 FQNNGV. The CDR3 length is 12 residues. The V end was cut by 6 bases, the J end by 6 bases, with 9 bases between. CDR3 DNA sequence: TGTGCCAGCAGGACTCTCGGCAATGAGCAGTTCTTC. This gives the protein CASRTLGNEQFF. The whole variable domain, remainder taken from reference TRBV11-2 and TRBJ2-1, is EAGVAQSPRYKIIEKRQSVAFWCNPISGHATLYWYQQILGQGPKLLIQFQNNGVVDDSQLPKDRFSAERLKGVDSTLKIQPAKLEDSAVYLCASRTLGNEQFFGPGTRLTVL.

V is TRBV6-1 and J is TRBJ2-7; a weak D match, TRBD1 (5 bases). CDR3 length equals 15 residues. V lost 8 bases to trimming and J lost 2 bases, with 19 bases between them. The germline CDR1 and CDR2 sequences are MNHNS and SASEGT. CDR3 nucleotide sequence: TGTGCCAGCCGACTCGGTGCAGGGCTAGCCTACGAGCAGTACTTC. Protein sequence: CASRLGAGLAYEQYF.

The rearrangement joins TRBV5-4 to TRBJ2-5; D possibly matches TRBD1 or TRBD2 (6 bases each). There are 13 residues in the CDR3. The germline V and J ends were trimmed by 6 bases and 4 bases, with 13 bases remaining between them. Germline V gene lookup returns CDR1 SGHNT and CDR2 YYREEE (reference sequence). In DNA, the CDR3 is TGTGCCAGCACCTGGTGGGGGGCAGAGACCCAGTACTTC. Translation gives CASTWWGAETQYF.

Only one count was recorded for this clone. The CDR3 spells CATSRRDQPQHF. Here the CDR3 DNA reads TGTGCCACCTCTCGGAGGGACCAGCCCCAGCATTTT. The gene calls are TRBV15 and TRBJ1-5; D is possibly TRBD1 (5 bases). Germline values: CDR1 LNHNV, CDR2 YYDKDF (reference sequence). This CDR3 contains 12 residues. Trimming took off 8 bases at V and 7 bases at J, with 12 bases between the two ends.

This rearrangement joins TRBV7-2 to TRBJ1-2, with no clear D. The germline V gene encodes CDR1 SGHTA and CDR2 FQGNSA. Trimming removed 1 base at V and 4 bases at J, with 10 bases between. The CDR3 covers 14 residues. For the CDR3, the DNA is TGTGCCAGCAGCTTAGATGGGGAGGCCTATGGCTACACCTTC. Protein: CASSLDGEAYGYTF.

This chain links TRBV29-1 with TRBJ2-1, with 12 bases fitting TRBD2. Germline V gene data show CDR1 as SQVTM and CDR2 as ANQGSEA. V shed 3 bases and J 4 bases; nucleotides not matched to a gene: 7. There are 16 residues in the CDR3. In DNA form, the CDR3 reads TGCAGCGTTGACCGACTAGCGGGAGTTGGGTACAATGAGCAGTTCTTC. Its protein product is CSVDRLAGVGYNEQFF.

As to this clone: The same CDR3 arises from other DNA sequences in this sample as well. The chain links TRBV29-1 to TRBJ1-2; 9 bases are a match to TRBD1. The trim removed 6 bases at V and 5 bases at J, leaving 4 bases unmatched. In germline, CDR1 is SQVTM, CDR2 ANQGSEA. CDR3 length: 12 residues. CDR3 DNA: TGCAGCGTGGGACAGGGAGGATATGGCTACACCTTC. Amino acids: CSVGQGGYGYTF.